This paragraph reports one T cell receptor beta chain. Its cognate antigen is unknown. These data originate in a study of immune heterogeneity within non-small cell lung tumors. Bulk tumor genomic DNA (around 640 ng per sample) served as template. While surgery was under way, several biopsies spaced far apart were taken per primary tumor. Enrolled patients presented with newly diagnosed, previously untreated non-small cell lung cancer and underwent curative surgery. CDR3 length: 14 amino acids. Germline CDR1 and CDR2: MDHEN and SYDVKM. Trimming at V came to 8 bases and at J to 6 bases, leaving 11 bases not matched to a gene. Points from the study as a whole: The study found high-frequency T-cell receptor beta clonotypes largely distinct between individual patients.

Multiplex PCR relied on 32 V and 13 J primers to amplify TCR beta CDR3. TCRdb re-called the multiplex PCR reads with MiXCR, one entry per CDR3 protein. The table shows 15,000 to 20,000 distinct CDR3 sequences, with about 30% occurring only once. Sequenced: lung tumor tissue. The origin of this receptor is a middle-aged man with non-small cell lung cancer. The rearrangement uses TRBV28 and TRBJ1-1, with TRBD1 matching 8 bases. Here the CDR3 reads CASGSVRGQAEAFF. As DNA, the CDR3 is TGTGCCAGCGGGTCAGTCAGGGGGCAAGCTGAAGCTTTCTTT. The entire variable domain, with the rest obtained from reference TRBV28 and TRBJ1-1, is as follows: DVKVTQSSRYLVKRTGEKVFLECVQDMDHENMFWYRQDPGLGLRLIYFSYDVKMKEKGDIPEGYSVSREKKERFSLILESASTNQTSMYLCASGSVRGQAEAFFGQGTRLTVV.